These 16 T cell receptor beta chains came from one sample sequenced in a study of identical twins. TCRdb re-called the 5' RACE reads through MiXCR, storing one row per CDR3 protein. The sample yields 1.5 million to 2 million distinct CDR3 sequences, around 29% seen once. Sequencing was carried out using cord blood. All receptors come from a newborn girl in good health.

The CDR3 spells CSAADEKLFF. DNA for the CDR3: TGCAGTGCTGCCGATGAAAAACTGTTTTTT. The rearrangement uses TRBV20-1 and TRBJ1-4; D gene unclear. There are 10 residues in the CDR3. Germline CDR1 is DFQATT and CDR2 is SNEGSKA (reference sequence). V lost 5 bases to trimming and J lost 6 bases, with 4 bases between them.

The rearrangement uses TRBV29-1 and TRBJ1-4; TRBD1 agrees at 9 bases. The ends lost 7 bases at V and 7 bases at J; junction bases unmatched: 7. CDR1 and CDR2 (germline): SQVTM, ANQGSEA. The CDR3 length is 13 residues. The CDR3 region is CSASGTGFEKLFF. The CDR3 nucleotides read TGCAGCGCCTCCGGGACAGGGTTTGAAAAACTGTTTTTT.

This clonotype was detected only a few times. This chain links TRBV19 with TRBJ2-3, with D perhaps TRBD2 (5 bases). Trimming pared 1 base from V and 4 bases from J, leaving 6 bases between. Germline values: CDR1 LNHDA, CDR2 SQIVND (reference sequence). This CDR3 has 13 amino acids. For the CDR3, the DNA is TGTGCCAGTAGTATAGGAGGGTCAGATACGCAGTATTTT. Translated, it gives CASSIGGSDTQYF.

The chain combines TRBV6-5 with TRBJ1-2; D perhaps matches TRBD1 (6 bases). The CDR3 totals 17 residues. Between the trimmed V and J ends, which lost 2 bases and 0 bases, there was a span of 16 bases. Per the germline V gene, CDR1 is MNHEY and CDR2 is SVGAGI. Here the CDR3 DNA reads TGTGCCAGCAGTTACGCGGACAGCCCCATAGCTAACTATGGCTACACCTTC. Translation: CASSYADSPIANYGYTF.

The CDR3 DNA is TGCGCCAGCAGCTTGCGAACTAGCGGGACCTACGAGCAGTACGTC. This encodes CASSLRTSGTYEQYV. V is TRBV5-1 and J is TRBJ2-5; 10 bases are a match to TRBD2. The J call may be mistaken, given a closer DNA end match to TRBJ2-7. This CDR3 region has 15 residues. Germline V gene sequence: CDR1 SGHRS, CDR2 YFSETQ.

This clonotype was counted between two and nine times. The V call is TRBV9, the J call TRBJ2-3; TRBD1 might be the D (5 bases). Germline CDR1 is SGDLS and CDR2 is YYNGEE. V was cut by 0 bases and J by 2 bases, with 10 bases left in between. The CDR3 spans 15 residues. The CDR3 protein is CASSVGGLPTDTQYF. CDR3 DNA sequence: TGTGCCAGCAGCGTAGGGGGCCTCCCCACAGATACGCAGTATTTT.

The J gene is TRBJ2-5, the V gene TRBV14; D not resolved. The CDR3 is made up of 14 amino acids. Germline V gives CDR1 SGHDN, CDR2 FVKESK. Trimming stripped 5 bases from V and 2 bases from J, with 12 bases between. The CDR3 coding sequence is TGTGCCAGCAGCTGGCAGAGATTACAAGAGACCCAGTACTTC. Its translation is CASSWQRLQETQYF.

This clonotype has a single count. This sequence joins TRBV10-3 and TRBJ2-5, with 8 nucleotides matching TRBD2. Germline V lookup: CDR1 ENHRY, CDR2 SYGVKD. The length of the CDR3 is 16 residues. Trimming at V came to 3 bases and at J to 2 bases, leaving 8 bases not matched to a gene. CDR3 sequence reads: CAISDTSGGRQETQYF. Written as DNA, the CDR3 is TGTGCCATCAGTGACACAAGCGGGGGTCGACAAGAGACCCAGTACTTC.

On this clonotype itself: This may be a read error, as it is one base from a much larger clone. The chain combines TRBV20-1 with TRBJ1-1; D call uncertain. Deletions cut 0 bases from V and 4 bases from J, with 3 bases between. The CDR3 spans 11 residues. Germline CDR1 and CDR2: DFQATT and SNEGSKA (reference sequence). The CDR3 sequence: CSAREITEAFF. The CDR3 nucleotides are TGCAGTGCTAGAGAGATCACTGAAGCTTTCTTT.

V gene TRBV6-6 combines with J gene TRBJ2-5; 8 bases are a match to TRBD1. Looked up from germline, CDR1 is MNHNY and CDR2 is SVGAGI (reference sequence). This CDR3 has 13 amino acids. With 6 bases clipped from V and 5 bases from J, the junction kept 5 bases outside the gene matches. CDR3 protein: CASRAGGEETQYF. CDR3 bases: TGTGCCAGCAGAGCAGGGGGCGAGGAGACCCAGTACTTC.

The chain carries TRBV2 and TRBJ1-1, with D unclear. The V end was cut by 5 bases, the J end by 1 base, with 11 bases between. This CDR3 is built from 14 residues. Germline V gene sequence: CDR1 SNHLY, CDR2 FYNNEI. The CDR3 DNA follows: TGTGCCAGCAGTTCCAGGATCGGGAACACTGAAGCTTTCTTT. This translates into CASSSRIGNTEAFF. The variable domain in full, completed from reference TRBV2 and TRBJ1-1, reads EPEVTQTPSHQVTQMGQEVILRCVPISNHLYFYWYRQILGQKVEFLVSFYNNEISEKSEIFDDQFSVERPDGSNFTLKIRSTKLEDSAMYFCASSSRIGNTEAFFGQGTRLTVV.

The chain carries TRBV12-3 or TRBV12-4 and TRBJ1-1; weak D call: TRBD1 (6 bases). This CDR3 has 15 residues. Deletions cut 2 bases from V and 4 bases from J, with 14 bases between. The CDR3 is CASSLWGGQGTEAFF. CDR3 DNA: TGTGCCAGCAGTTTATGGGGGGGGCAGGGCACTGAAGCTTTCTTT.

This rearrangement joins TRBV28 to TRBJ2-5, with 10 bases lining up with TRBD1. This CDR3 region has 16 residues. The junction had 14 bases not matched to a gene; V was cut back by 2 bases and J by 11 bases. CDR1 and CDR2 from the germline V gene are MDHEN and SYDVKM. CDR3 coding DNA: TGTGCCAGCAGTTTACCCTACCGGGACAGGGGTTACAAGCAGTACTTC. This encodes CASSLPYRDRGYKQYF.

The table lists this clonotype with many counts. CDR3 nucleotides: TGTGCCACCAGCGGGGTCGACGAGCAGTACTTC. Translating it yields CATSGVDEQYF. The chain joins TRBV15 to TRBJ2-7; D is unresolved. The length of the CDR3 is 11 residues. The V gene lost 5 bases and the J gene lost 5 bases, with 7 bases spanning the gap. The germline gives CDR1 LNHNV, CDR2 YYDKDF (reference sequence).

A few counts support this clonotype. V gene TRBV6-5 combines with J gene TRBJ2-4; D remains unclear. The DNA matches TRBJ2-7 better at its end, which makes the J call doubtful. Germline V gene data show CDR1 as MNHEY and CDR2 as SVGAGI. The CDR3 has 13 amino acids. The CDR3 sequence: CASSYSTDYEQYF. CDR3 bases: TGTGCCAGCAGTTACTCTACAGACTACGAGCAGTACTTC.

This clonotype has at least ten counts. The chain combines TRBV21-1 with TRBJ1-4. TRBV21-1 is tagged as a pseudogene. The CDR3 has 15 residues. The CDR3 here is CASSKEGRLNEKLFF. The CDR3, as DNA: TGTGCCAGCAGCAAAGAGGGACGGCTTAATGAAAAACTGTTTTTT.